Shown below are 27 T cell receptor beta chains from a single sample sequenced in a study of control samples from healthy donors and cancer patients. Only in-frame clones appear in the TCRdb table, and some are missing; sequencing was by immunoSEQ multiplex PCR. The table has 400,000 to 450,000 clones, 75% to 95% seen once. Sequenced material: PBMCs. The receptor set was obtained from a middle-aged man with head and neck cancer.

V gene TRBV29-1 combines with J gene TRBJ2-1; 7 nucleotides agree with TRBD1. The CDR3 loop spans 15 amino acids. Germline V lookup: CDR1 SQVTM, CDR2 ANQGSEA. The V segment lost 4 bases and the J segment 0 bases; nucleotides outside the gene matches: 6. In DNA, the CDR3 is TGCAGCGTTGTTGGGGACAGCAGCTCCTACAATGAGCAGTTCTTC. Translated, it gives CSVVGDSSSYNEQFF.

V and J are TRBV30 and TRBJ2-7; TRBD1 or TRBD2 may be the D gene (5 bases each). V was clipped by 8 bases and J by 3 bases, with 14 bases between them. The CDR3 is 12 amino acids. CDR1 and CDR2 (germline): GTSNPN, SVGIG (reference sequence). The CDR3: CARGDGHYEQYF. The DNA for the CDR3 is TGTGCCCGGGGAGACGGACACTACGAGCAGTACTTC.

The gene calls are TRBV7-2 and TRBJ2-5; weak D call: TRBD2 (5 bases). This CDR3 has 14 amino acids. Looked up from germline, CDR1 is SGHTA and CDR2 is FQGNSA. V lost 5 bases, J lost 5 bases, and 15 bases lay in between. The DNA of the CDR3 is TGTGCCAGCAGCATCTACGGGATGAAGGAGACCCAGTACTTC. Encoded protein: CASSIYGMKETQYF.

This sequence joins TRBV23-1 and TRBJ2-2; D is perhaps TRBD1 or TRBD2 (5 bases each). TRBV23-1 carries the ORF label, with uncertain function. V shed 5 bases and J shed 6 bases, with 10 bases lying between them. The CDR3 sequence is 13 residues long. The chain's CDR3 is CASSGMGAGELFF. As DNA, the CDR3 is TGCGCCAGCAGTGGGATGGGGGCCGGGGAGCTGTTTTTT.

This chain uses TRBV28 with TRBJ1-2, with 7 bases identical to TRBD1. The V segment lost 5 bases and the J segment 4 bases; nucleotides outside the gene matches: 7. CDR3 size: 14 residues. CDR1 is MDHEN and CDR2 is SYDVKM in the germline V gene. The CDR3 nucleotides are TGTGCCAGCAGTATAGGGACAGCTTCCTATGGCTACACCTTC. Residues: CASSIGTASYGYTF.

The J gene is TRBJ1-3, the V gene TRBV11-2; TRBD1 might be the D (5 bases). Germline V gives CDR1 SGHAT, CDR2 FQNNGV. There are 17 residues in the CDR3. V lost 6 bases and J 3 bases, leaving 21 bases between the germline ends. CDR3 region: CASSTPGGKTDGNTIYF. The CDR3, as DNA: TGTGCCAGCAGTACCCCTGGGGGAAAGACTGATGGAAACACCATATATTTT.

In its sample, this clone was seen once. J is TRBJ2-3 and V is TRBV5-5, with a possible D match to TRBD2 (6 bases). V lost 6 bases, J lost 4 bases, and 15 bases lay in between. Germline V CDR1 and CDR2: SGHKS, YYEKEE (reference sequence). The CDR3 covers 14 residues. The CDR3 protein is CASNKGLSADTQYF. The CDR3 coding sequence is TGTGCCAGCAACAAAGGACTAAGTGCAGATACGCAGTATTTT.

The chain joins TRBV29-1 to TRBJ2-7; D is uncertain. Per the germline V gene, CDR1 is SQVTM and CDR2 is ANQGSEA. V lost 4 bases and J 3 bases, leaving 7 bases between the germline ends. CDR3 length: 11 residues. CDR3 sequence reads: CSVVGIYEQYF. The DNA of the CDR3 is TGCAGCGTTGTAGGGATCTACGAGCAGTACTTC.

This chain uses TRBV7-2 with TRBJ2-7, with TRBD2 matching 15 bases. The CDR3 is 17 residues long. Trimming cost V 3 bases and J 2 bases; bases outside gene matches: 5. CDR1 SGHTA and CDR2 FQGNSA come from the germline V gene. CDR3 residues: CASSLGRTSGGAYEQYF. As DNA, the CDR3 is TGTGCCAGCAGCTTGGGCAGGACTAGCGGGGGGGCCTACGAGCAGTACTTC.

Concerning this clone: Other nucleotide sequences in the sample specify the same CDR3. The rearrangement uses TRBV9 and TRBJ2-7; D unclear. The CDR3 spans 15 residues. The germline gives CDR1 SGDLS, CDR2 YYNGEE. V was clipped by 0 bases and J by 1 base, with 11 bases between them. The CDR3 protein is CASSVAPGLSYEQYF. CDR3 sequence (DNA): TGTGCCAGCAGCGTAGCTCCTGGGCTTTCCTACGAGCAGTACTTC. The full variable domain, with the rest looked up from reference TRBV9 and TRBJ2-7, is DSGVTQTPKHLITATGQRVTLRCSPRSGDLSVYWYQQSLDQGLQFLIQYYNGEERAKGNILERFSAQQFPDLHSELNLSSLELGDSALYFCASSVAPGLSYEQYFGPGTRLTVT.

J is TRBJ1-4 and V is TRBV28; D possibly corresponds to TRBD1 (6 bases). Germline V lookup: CDR1 MDHEN, CDR2 SYDVKM. The V end was cut by 10 bases, the J end by 5 bases, with 11 bases between. CDR3 size: 12 residues. The DNA for the CDR3 is TGTGCCACCTACAGGGAAAATGAAAAACTGTTTTTT. Amino acid sequence: CATYRENEKLFF.

The chain joins TRBV18 to TRBJ1-4; no reliable D call. This CDR3 has 14 amino acids. The germline V and J ends were trimmed by 5 bases and 5 bases, with 12 bases remaining between them. Germline-derived CDR1 and CDR2 are KGHSH and LQKENI. The chain's CDR3 is CASSWQETNEKLFF. The CDR3 DNA reads as TGTGCCAGCTCATGGCAGGAGACGAATGAAAAACTGTTTTTT. The full variable domain, rest sourced from reference TRBV18 and TRBJ1-4, is NAGVMQNPRHLVRRRGQEARLRCSPMKGHSHVYWYRQLPEEGLKFMVYLQKENIIDESGMPKERFSAEFPKEGPSILRIQQVVRGDSAAYFCASSWQETNEKLFFGSGTQLSVL.

The CDR3 loop is CASSLVTLAGGRETQYF. CDR3 sequence (DNA): TGTGCCAGCAGCTTGGTAACCCTAGCGGGAGGGCGCGAGACCCAGTACTTC. This chain joins TRBV5-6 and TRBJ2-5, with TRBD2 matching 12 bases. The germline gives CDR1 SGHDT, CDR2 YYEEEE. J was trimmed by 5 bases and V by 0 bases; bases with no gene match: 8. This CDR3 is built from 17 residues.

The chain uses TRBV9 and TRBJ1-2; 7 bases are a match to TRBD1. CDR3 length: 13 residues. The V gene's germline CDR1 is SGDLS and CDR2 YYNGEE. The trim removed 4 bases at V and 8 bases at J, leaving 8 bases unmatched. CDR3 in DNA: TGTGCCAGCAGCACCCACAGGGGAGTGGGCTACACCTTC. This sequence encodes CASSTHRGVGYTF.

The rearrangement joins TRBV11-1 to TRBJ1-6, with D hard to call. Germline V gene lookup returns CDR1 SGHAT and CDR2 FQDESV (reference sequence). V lost 0 bases, J lost 7 bases, and 10 bases lay in between. CDR3 length: 15 amino acids. CDR3 nucleotide sequence: TGTGCCAGCAGCTTAGCAACCCCGGGAAATTCACCCCTCCACTTT. This gives the protein CASSLATPGNSPLHF.

This clone has only one observation. CDR3 sequence: CASSPTRGTEAFF. The CDR3 DNA reads TGTGCCAGCAGCCCTACCAGAGGAACTGAAGCTTTCTTT. The V call is TRBV5-4, the J call TRBJ1-1; D not certain. Germline CDR1 and CDR2: SGHNT and YYREEE (reference sequence). The CDR3 consists of 13 residues. Trimming stripped 4 bases from V and 5 bases from J, with 12 bases between.

The chain's CDR3 is CAWGQGARETQYF. The CDR3, as DNA: TGTGCCTGGGGCCAGGGGGCGCGTGAGACCCAGTACTTC. This chain uses TRBV30 with TRBJ2-5; 8 nucleotides align to TRBD1. J lost 5 bases, V lost 5 bases, and 7 bases had no gene match. The CDR3 consists of 13 residues. Germline CDR1 GTSNPN, CDR2 SVGIG (reference sequence).

The genes are TRBV10-2 and TRBJ2-1; maybe TRBD1 (5 bases). The CDR3 has 13 residues. Germline V gene lookup returns CDR1 WSHSY and CDR2 SAAADI. V shed 5 bases and J shed 2 bases, with 7 bases lying between them. CDR3 protein: CASSLGAYNEQFF. CDR3 nucleotides: TGCGCCAGCAGTCTAGGGGCCTACAATGAGCAGTTCTTC.

The chain has TRBV6-5 and TRBJ2-3; the match to TRBD2 covers 7 bases. This CDR3 has 14 residues. The V segment lost 10 bases and the J segment 7 bases; nucleotides outside the gene matches: 14. Germline assignment: CDR1 MNHEY and CDR2 SVGAGI. The CDR3 loop reads CATGGTDSLNTQYF. The DNA of the CDR3 is TGTGCCACCGGGGGGACGGACTCTCTGAATACGCAGTATTTT.

The J gene is TRBJ2-5, the V gene TRBV28; 10 nucleotides align to TRBD1. The germline V gene has CDR1 MDHEN and CDR2 SYDVKM. The V and J ends lost 3 bases and 5 bases, in that order; junction bases with no gene match: 9. CDR3 size: 16 residues. The CDR3 nucleotides are TGTGCCAGCAGTTTTAGTGCCGGGACAGGGGAGGAGACCCAGTACTTC. As protein: CASSFSAGTGEETQYF. The complete variable domain, with remaining parts taken from reference TRBV28 and TRBJ2-5, reads DVKVTQSSRYLVKRTGEKVFLECVQDMDHENMFWYRQDPGLGLRLIYFSYDVKMKEKGDIPEGYSVSREKKERFSLILESASTNQTSMYLCASSFSAGTGEETQYFGPGTRLLVL.

V gene TRBV6-5 combines with J gene TRBJ2-3, with unresolved D. Germline CDR1 is MNHEY and CDR2 is SVGAGI. The CDR3 sequence is 14 residues long. V gave up 6 bases and J gave up 3 bases, with 13 bases separating them. The CDR3 loop reads CASRLPLDTDTQYF. CDR3 nucleotide sequence: TGTGCCAGCAGATTACCCCTAGATACAGATACGCAGTATTTT.

This chain links TRBV2 with TRBJ1-4; possibly TRBD1 for D (6 bases). CDR1 and CDR2 from the germline V gene are SNHLY and FYNNEI. The V and J ends lost 1 base and 0 bases respectively, with 6 bases between them. The length of the CDR3 is 15 residues. In DNA, the CDR3 is TGTGCCAGCAGTGAAGGGACAGCAACTAATGAAAAACTGTTTTTT. This encodes CASSEGTATNEKLFF.

In this sample, this clone turned up once. The chain is built from TRBV5-1 and TRBJ1-2; D is perhaps TRBD1 (6 bases). Looked up from germline, CDR1 is SGHRS and CDR2 is YFSETQ. V was trimmed by 7 bases and J by 8 bases, leaving 21 bases between them. The length of the CDR3 is 14 residues. Here the CDR3 DNA reads TGCGCCAGCCGAGGGGGGGGCGCTGATTTAGGCTACACCTTC. Translation gives CASRGGGADLGYTF. Looking up the rest from reference TRBV5-1 and TRBJ1-2 gives the full variable domain: KAGVTQTPRYLIKTRGQQVTLSCSPISGHRSVSWYQQTPGQGLQFLFEYFSETQRNKGNFPGRFSGRQFSNSRSEMNVSTLELGDSALYLCASRGGGADLGYTFGSGTRLTVV.

The genes are TRBV11-3 and TRBJ2-7; D call uncertain. CDR1 is SGHNT and CDR2 is YENEEA in the germline V gene. V was clipped by 4 bases and J by 3 bases, with 13 bases between them. CDR3 length: 14 amino acids. The CDR3 reads CASSSTHQDYEQYF. For the CDR3, the DNA is TGTGCCAGCAGCTCCACCCACCAAGACTACGAGCAGTACTTC.

This CDR3 is CASRSESFGEQYF. The CDR3 DNA is TGTGCCAGCAGGTCAGAGAGCTTCGGCGAGCAGTACTTC. The chain has TRBV28 and TRBJ2-7; D call uncertain. The CDR3 totals 13 residues. Germline assignment: CDR1 MDHEN and CDR2 SYDVKM. The V end lost 6 bases, the J end lost 6 bases, and 15 bases lay between the germline ends. The full variable domain, with the rest looked up from reference TRBV28 and TRBJ2-7, is DVKVTQSSRYLVKRTGEKVFLECVQDMDHENMFWYRQDPGLGLRLIYFSYDVKMKEKGDIPEGYSVSREKKERFSLILESASTNQTSMYLCASRSESFGEQYFGPGTRLTVT.

This chain links TRBV10-2 with TRBJ1-6; tentatively, D is TRBD1 (5 bases). Trimming removed 4 bases from V and 0 bases from J, with 7 bases in between. The CDR3 sequence is 15 residues long. Looked up from germline, CDR1 is WSHSY and CDR2 is SAAADI. The CDR3 protein is CASSVDSSYNSPLHF. The CDR3 coding sequence is TGCGCCAGCAGTGTTGACAGCTCCTATAATTCACCCCTCCACTTT.

This clone has only a few counts. The chain couples TRBV5-1 to TRBJ1-6; possibly TRBD1 for D (5 bases). This CDR3 is 14 amino acids long. Germline CDR1 SGHRS, CDR2 YFSETQ. V lost 4 bases and J 5 bases, leaving 10 bases between the germline ends. In DNA form, the CDR3 reads TGCGCCAGCAGCGCGACAGAAAATAATTCACCCCTCCACTTT. This translates into CASSATENNSPLHF.